This T cell receptor (beta chain) was identified in a study of T cells in Graves' hyperthyroidism and ophthalmopathy. Lactation, pregnancy, other autoimmune disease or uncontrolled infection led to exclusion of patients. The study's findings and limits: The model's output predicted ophthalmopathy at a median of 6.5 months prior to onset.

Only a few counts were recorded for this clonotype. Its matching antigen is unknown. The CDR3 consists of 14 residues. Per the germline V gene, CDR1 is SGHNT and CDR2 is YYREEE (reference sequence). V lost 0 bases to trimming and J lost 3 bases; unmatched junction nucleotides: 0. TCR beta CDR3 regions were amplified from RNA. TCR CDR3 underwent first-round RT-PCR with the HTBI primer set. MiXCR, applied by TCRdb to the multiplex PCR reads, yields one record per CDR3 protein. The data hold over 90,000 distinct CDR3 sequences, with 40% to 50% observed a single time. The sample consisted of blood. J is TRBJ2-1 and V is TRBV5-4; 7 bases map to TRBD1. The TCR originated in a man in his forties with Graves' hyperthyroidism. Written as DNA, the CDR3 is TGTGCCAGCAGCTTGGACAGGGGCTACAATGAGCAGTTCTTC. It translates to CASSLDRGYNEQFF.